The rows below give T cell receptor beta chains drawn from one sample of a study of T cells in Graves' hyperthyroidism and ophthalmopathy. Each CDR3 protein is one row after TCRdb ran MiXCR on the multiplex PCR reads. The top ten hold about a quarter of the sample, which has about half a million distinct CDR3 sequences, less than 25% seen once. Sequenced: blood. These receptors all stem from a man younger than 35 with Graves' hyperthyroidism. Each CDR3 is given with its conserved first and last residue. A D gene is named only where the DNA matches it firmly. Only part of the rows carry a size: once, few, many, or a class if the clone is expanded.

TRBJ2-7 many TRBD1 TRBV6-5 CASSTLTGAEQYF TGTGCCAGCAGCACCCTAACAGGGGCCGAGCAGTACTTC
TRBJ2-7 many TRBD1 TRBV28 CASSFTPGQGDDEQYF TGTGCCAGCAGTTTCACCCCGGGACAGGGGGACGACGAGCAGTACTTC
TRBJ1-3 . . TRBV6-5 CASSYGTGNTIYF TGTGCCAGCAGTTACGGTACTGGAAACACCATATATTTT
TRBJ1-1 many . TRBV2 CATRLEAMNTEAFF TGTGCCACCCGCCTTGAGGCAATGAACACTGAAGCTTTCTTT
TRBJ2-5 many TRBD2 TRBV27 CASSPGLAGVDQETQYF TGTGCCAGCAGCCCGGGACTAGCGGGGGTGGACCAAGAGACCCAGTACTTC
TRBJ2-7 . . TRBV11-2 CASSLGGPIYEQYF TGTGCCAGCAGCTTAGGTGGGCCGATCTACGAGCAGTACTTC
TRBJ1-1 many . TRBV20-1 CSAHSMRTDSNTEAFF TGCAGTGCTCACTCCATGCGGACAGACTCGAACACTGAAGCTTTCTTT
TRBJ1-2 . TRBD1 TRBV7-9 CASSLGTGVDYGYTF TGTGCCAGCAGCTTAGGGACAGGGGTTGACTATGGCTACACCTTC
TRBJ2-3 few . TRBV6-2/TRBV6-3 CASSQPTDTQYF TGTGCCAGCAGTCAACCTACAGATACGCAGTATTTT
TRBJ2-7 few TRBD1 TRBV5-1 CASSLGGTGPTYEQYF TGCGCCAGCAGCTTGGGAGGGACAGGACCAACCTACGAGCAGTACTTC
TRBJ1-1 . . TRBV29-1 CSPQGDMNTEAFF TGCAGCCCCCAAGGCGACATGAACACTGAAGCTTTCTTT
TRBJ1-2 many TRBD1 TRBV29-1 CSVPGQGLNYGYTF TGCAGCGTTCCGGGACAGGGGTTAAACTATGGCTACACCTTC
TRBJ2-6 many TRBD1 TRBV11-2 CASSFTGAGANVLTF TGTGCCAGCAGCTTTACAGGGGCTGGGGCCAACGTCCTGACTTTC
TRBJ1-2 . . TRBV24-1 CATSDSGSNYGYTF TGTGCCACCAGTGACTCCGGATCTAACTATGGCTACACCTTC